The 23 T cell receptor beta chains given below trace back to one sample, sequenced in a study of cytomegalovirus exposure and HLA in healthy donors. The PCR employed 60 Vbeta primers together with 13 Jbeta primers. Some clones are missing from TCRdb's copy, which holds only in-frame ones; the method was immunoSEQ multiplex PCR. The sample has some 150,000 clones; around four fifths are singletons. Material: PBMCs. These receptors all come from a boy under 10 years old in good health and CMV-seronegative.

The chain links TRBV28 to TRBJ2-2; 8 nucleotides match TRBD1. Losses at the gene ends were 3 bases for V and 4 bases for J; bases not matched to a gene: 25. The CDR3 spans 22 residues. Germline lookup yields CDR1 MDHEN and CDR2 SYDVKM. CDR3 nucleotides: TGTGCCAGCAGTTTGTCCGGGTGGATGGAGAGTAGGACAGGGTTGACCACCGGGGAGCTGTTTTTT. This sequence encodes CASSLSGWMESRTGLTTGELFF.

This sequence joins TRBV6-5 and TRBJ1-2, with no clear D. V was shortened by 6 bases and J by 0 bases, with 14 bases between the two germline ends. The germline CDR1 and CDR2 sequences are MNHEY and SVGAGI. The CDR3 length is 15 residues. The CDR3 nucleotides read TGTGCCAGCAGCCGCGCCGGGAAAACTAACTATGGCTACACCTTC. As protein: CASSRAGKTNYGYTF.

The J gene is TRBJ2-3, the V gene TRBV7-3; 11 positions agree with TRBD2. The CDR3 covers 16 residues. Germline loops: CDR1 SGHTA, CDR2 FQGTGA. Germline trimming cut 5 bases from V and 4 bases from J; bases unmatched to any gene: 8. CDR3 in amino acids: CASSPNSGRVADTQYF. CDR3 DNA sequence: TGTGCCAGCAGCCCTAATAGCGGGAGGGTCGCAGATACGCAGTATTTT.

CDR3 sequence reads: CASSLGGVHLYEQYF. As DNA, the CDR3 is TGTGCCAGCAGCTTGGGCGGGGTTCACCTATACGAGCAGTACTTC. V gene TRBV5-6 combines with J gene TRBJ2-7; a possible D gene is TRBD2 (6 bases). In germline, CDR1 is SGHDT, CDR2 YYEEEE. Deletions cut 0 bases from V and 4 bases from J, with 14 bases between. This CDR3 has 15 amino acids.

This sequence joins TRBV7-3 and TRBJ1-1, with D possibly TRBD1 on 6 matching bases. Deletions cut 1 base from V and 11 bases from J, with 14 bases between. This CDR3 is 13 amino acids long. The germline V gene has CDR1 SGHTA and CDR2 FQGTGA. The CDR3 sequence is CASSLNQGREAFF. CDR3 nucleotide sequence: TGTGCCAGCAGCTTAAATCAGGGGAGGGAGGCTTTCTTT. The complete variable domain, with remaining parts taken from reference TRBV7-3 and TRBJ1-1, reads GAGVSQTPSNKVTEKGKYVELRCDPISGHTALYWYRQSLGQGPEFLIYFQGTGAADDSGLPNDRFFAVRPEGSVSTLKIQRTERGDSAVYLCASSLNQGREAFFGQGTRLTVV.

The gene calls are TRBV4-1 and TRBJ2-2; D call uncertain. Trimming took 4 bases from V and 6 from J, leaving 6 bases between them. Per the germline V gene, CDR1 is MGHRA and CDR2 is YSYEKL. CDR3 size: 12 residues. The CDR3 sequence is CASSLLSGELFF. DNA of the CDR3: TGCGCCAGCAGCCTACTTTCCGGGGAGCTGTTTTTT.

The rearrangement joins TRBV5-6 to TRBJ2-5; maybe TRBD1 (5 bases). TRBJ2-7 explains the end of the DNA better; the J call may be wrong. Germline lookup yields CDR1 SGHDT and CDR2 YYEEEE. The CDR3 is 13 amino acids. The CDR3 reads CASRGRVTYEQYF. The CDR3 DNA sequence: TGTGCCAGCAGGGGCAGGGTAACCTACGAGCAGTACTTC.

The chain carries TRBV5-1 and TRBJ1-2, with D possibly TRBD1 on 5 matching bases. This CDR3 comprises 14 residues. The germline V gene encodes CDR1 SGHRS and CDR2 YFSETQ. The V gene lost 4 bases and the J gene lost 8 bases, with 18 bases spanning the gap. The CDR3 here is CASSPPRGGVGYTF. CDR3 coding DNA: TGCGCCAGCAGCCCACCCCGGGGAGGGGTAGGCTACACCTTC.

This clone came up once. The J gene is TRBJ2-5, the V gene TRBV5-1; TRBD2 matches 13 bases. CDR1 and CDR2 from the germline V gene are SGHRS and YFSETQ. This CDR3 has 16 amino acids. The V gene end was trimmed by 2 bases and the J gene end by 4 bases; junction bases not matched to a gene: 5. In DNA form, the CDR3 reads TGCGCCAGCAGCTTCGGACTAGCGGGGGAGGGAGAGACCCAGTACTTC. Translation: CASSFGLAGEGETQYF.

The table lists this clone with a few counts. The chain employs TRBV28 and TRBJ2-1; D is undetermined. The CDR3 totals 14 residues. V was clipped by 6 bases and J by 4 bases, with 13 bases between them. The germline V gene has CDR1 MDHEN and CDR2 SYDVKM. The CDR3 DNA reads TGTGCCAGCAGCCGGTCCGCCGATTACAATGAGCAGTTCTTC. Its protein product is CASSRSADYNEQFF. Full variable domain (rest looked up from reference TRBV28 and TRBJ2-1): DVKVTQSSRYLVKRTGEKVFLECVQDMDHENMFWYRQDPGLGLRLIYFSYDVKMKEKGDIPEGYSVSREKKERFSLILESASTNQTSMYLCASSRSADYNEQFFGPGTRLTVL.

The gene calls are TRBV11-3 and TRBJ1-1; no definite D call. The CDR3 has 12 amino acids. V lost 5 bases to trimming and J lost 2 bases, with 6 bases between them. Germline loops: CDR1 SGHNT, CDR2 YENEEA. CDR3 nucleotide sequence: TGTGCCAGCAGCCTAATAAACACTGAAGCTTTCTTT. This codes for CASSLINTEAFF.

The chain recombines TRBV18 with TRBJ2-1; D perhaps matches TRBD1 (5 bases). This CDR3 is built from 12 residues. Per germline, CDR1 KGHSH and CDR2 LQKENI. Trimming took 3 bases from V and 9 from J, leaving 9 bases between them. CDR3 sequence reads: CASSPLQGEQFF. The DNA of the CDR3 is TGTGCCAGCTCACCCCTGCAGGGTGAGCAGTTCTTC.

The genes are TRBV6-5 and TRBJ1-4; TRBD1 matches at 8 bases. Per germline, CDR1 MNHEY and CDR2 SVGAGI. This CDR3 spans 13 amino acids. The V segment lost 6 bases and the J segment 10 bases; nucleotides outside the gene matches: 7. DNA of the CDR3: TGTGCCAGCAGCCGACAGGGGTCTGGAAAACTGTTTTTT. The encoded protein is CASSRQGSGKLFF.

This chain uses TRBV7-6 with TRBJ1-3; 7 bases fit TRBD1. CDR3 length: 14 residues. V lost 5 bases to trimming and J lost 2 bases; unmatched junction nucleotides: 3. The V gene's germline CDR1 is SGHVS and CDR2 FNYEAQ. The CDR3 DNA sequence: TGTGCCAGCAGCGGACAGGCAGCTGGAAACACCATATATTTT. Residues: CASSGQAAGNTIYF.

This chain joins TRBV5-1 and TRBJ1-1; possible D gene TRBD1, 5 bases. Trimming removed 2 bases from V and 7 bases from J, with 30 bases in between. Germline CDR1 reads SGHRS; CDR2 reads YFSETQ. The CDR3 runs 19 residues. CDR3 protein: CASSLWMKQGGYGPDEAFF. Written as DNA, the CDR3 is TGCGCCAGCAGCTTATGGATGAAGCAGGGTGGCTATGGCCCAGATGAAGCTTTCTTT.

The rearrangement links TRBV30 to TRBJ2-1, with a possible D match to TRBD1 (6 bases). The CDR3 runs to 13 residues. Deletions cut 5 bases from V and 7 bases from J, with 15 bases between. Germline CDR1 is GTSNPN and CDR2 is SVGIG (reference sequence). The CDR3 region is CAWFYTGRNEQFF. The CDR3 bases are TGTGCCTGGTTTTACACAGGGCGGAATGAGCAGTTCTTC.

The chain uses TRBV28 and TRBJ2-5; D ambiguous. Trimming shortened V by 1 base and J by 2 bases, and 8 bases separated the two germline ends. Germline CDR1 reads MDHEN; CDR2 reads SYDVKM. The CDR3 is 14 residues long. This CDR3 reads CASSLYPFQETQYF. As DNA, the CDR3 is TGTGCCAGCAGTTTATATCCCTTTCAAGAGACCCAGTACTTC. The whole variable domain, filled in from reference TRBV28 and TRBJ2-5, reads DVKVTQSSRYLVKRTGEKVFLECVQDMDHENMFWYRQDPGLGLRLIYFSYDVKMKEKGDIPEGYSVSREKKERFSLILESASTNQTSMYLCASSLYPFQETQYFGPGTRLLVL.

This chain uses TRBV30 with TRBJ1-5; D is undetermined. This CDR3 comprises 14 residues. The V gene lost 2 bases and the J gene lost 7 bases, with 15 bases spanning the gap. Germline V gene lookup returns CDR1 GTSNPN and CDR2 SVGIG (reference sequence). The CDR3 spells CAWSPFPSGQPQHF. The CDR3 nucleotides read TGTGCCTGGAGTCCATTCCCTAGTGGGCAGCCCCAGCATTTT.

The genes are TRBV28 and TRBJ1-5; D unclear. V shed 6 bases and J shed 4 bases, with 7 bases lying between them. The CDR3 runs to 12 residues. Per germline, CDR1 MDHEN and CDR2 SYDVKM. The CDR3 nucleotides are TGTGCCAGCAGCTTTCGGAATCAGCCCCAGCATTTT. Translating gives CASSFRNQPQHF.

The chain uses TRBV4-2 and TRBJ1-4; 9 bases match TRBD1. The length of the CDR3 is 18 residues. Germline values: CDR1 LGHNA, CDR2 YNFKEQ. V trimming: 0 bases; J trimming: 0 bases; junction bases outside the gene matches: 5. CDR3 in amino acids: CASSQETGGYATNEKLFF. The CDR3 DNA follows: TGTGCCAGCAGCCAAGAGACAGGGGGTTATGCAACTAATGAAAAACTGTTTTTT.

The chain carries TRBV5-6 and TRBJ2-3; 9 nucleotides agree with TRBD1. The CDR3 covers 15 residues. Germline trimming cut 0 bases from V and 4 bases from J; bases unmatched to any gene: 3. The germline V gene has CDR1 SGHDT and CDR2 YYEEEE. CDR3 bases: TGTGCCAGCAGCTTGGTGACAGGGGGTCCAGATACGCAGTATTTT. As protein: CASSLVTGGPDTQYF.

In DNA, the CDR3 is TGTGCCAGTAGTATCTTCCTAGCTAGCACCTACGAGCAGTACTTC. Translating gives CASSIFLASTYEQYF. The V and J genes are TRBV19 and TRBJ2-7; tentative D call: TRBD2 (5 bases). Germline-derived CDR1 and CDR2 are LNHDA and SQIVND (reference sequence). The germline V and J ends were trimmed by 3 bases and 2 bases, with 14 bases remaining between them. CDR3 size: 15 residues.

This chain joins TRBV7-3 and TRBJ2-5; no clear D gene. V was clipped by 2 bases and J by 5 bases, with 18 bases between them. CDR1 SGHTA and CDR2 FQGTGA come from the germline V gene. The CDR3 consists of 16 residues. CDR3 sequence: CASSLGIGLHFETQYF. CDR3 bases: TGTGCCAGCAGCTTAGGTATCGGTCTCCACTTTGAGACCCAGTACTTC.